The 12 T cell receptor beta chains given below trace back to one sample, sequenced in a study of blood T cell repertoires in COVID-19. Generated by immunoSEQ multiplex PCR, the TCRdb table keeps only in-frame clones and is missing some. The top ten hold 5% to 6% of the sample, which has roughly 330,000 clones, approximately 88% seen once. Specimen: PBMCs or T cells enriched from blood (not recorded which). The receptors here all came from a man younger than 40 who had recovered from COVID-19.

This CDR3 is CASSEARDGNYGYTF. The CDR3 bases are TGTGCCAGCAGTGAAGCGCGGGACGGGAACTATGGCTACACCTTC. The chain employs TRBV2 and TRBJ1-2, with D perhaps matching TRBD1 (5 bases). Per the germline V gene, CDR1 is SNHLY and CDR2 is FYNNEI. With 0 bases removed from V and 2 bases from J, the gap between germline ends came to 10 bases. This CDR3 is built from 15 residues.

The chain links TRBV11-2 to TRBJ2-1, with 8 bases lining up with TRBD2. This CDR3 region has 15 residues. The germline V gene encodes CDR1 SGHAT and CDR2 FQNNGV. Losses at the gene ends were 5 bases for V and 2 bases for J; bases not matched to a gene: 5. DNA of the CDR3: TGTGCCAGCAGCCCGCAAGCGGGGGCCTACAATGAGCAGTTCTTC. It translates to CASSPQAGAYNEQFF.

CDR3 nucleotides: TGTGCCAGCAGCCCGCCCTCAGGGGAGACCCAGTACTTC. Translating it yields CASSPPSGETQYF. The rearrangement uses TRBV11-2 and TRBJ2-5; D is possibly TRBD1 (5 bases). With 5 bases removed from V and 5 bases from J, the gap between germline ends came to 12 bases. This CDR3 is built from 13 residues. Germline V lookup: CDR1 SGHAT, CDR2 FQNNGV.

This sequence joins TRBV19 and TRBJ1-6, with 9 bases that match TRBD1. This CDR3 comprises 14 residues. Germline lookup yields CDR1 LNHDA and CDR2 SQIVND (reference sequence). V gave up 6 bases and J gave up 7 bases; unmatched junction bases: 4. CDR3 DNA: TGTGCCAGTAGAAGGGGGACAGGGAATTCACCCCTCCACTTT. As protein: CASRRGTGNSPLHF.

The chain has TRBV5-4 and TRBJ2-3; TRBD2 aligns across 10 bases. The CDR3 sequence is 15 residues long. V shed 9 bases, J shed 6 bases, and the junction held 13 bases outside the gene matches. CDR1 is SGHNT and CDR2 is YYREEE in the germline V gene (reference sequence). Here the CDR3 DNA reads TGTGCCACGGAGGGAGCGGGGGGGCGCCGGGATACGCAGTATTTT. It encodes CATEGAGGRRDTQYF.

This sequence joins TRBV7-3 and TRBJ2-5; 16 positions agree with TRBD2. Trimming removed 1 base from V and 2 bases from J; junction bases left unmatched: 1. The CDR3 is 17 amino acids. Germline V gives CDR1 SGHTA, CDR2 FQGTGA. DNA for the CDR3: TGTGCCAGCAGCTTAAAGGGACTAGCGGGGGGGCAAGAGACCCAGTACTTC. This translates into CASSLKGLAGGQETQYF.

The chain couples TRBV5-5 to TRBJ1-2; a weak D match, TRBD1 (6 bases). This CDR3 spans 13 amino acids. Germline loops: CDR1 SGHKS, CDR2 YYEKEE (reference sequence). V was trimmed by 6 bases and J by 7 bases, leaving 16 bases between them. The CDR3 here is CASTLGGGGGYTF. CDR3 DNA sequence: TGTGCCAGCACCCTGGGGGGGGGCGGTGGCTACACCTTC.

The chain joins TRBV12-3 or TRBV12-4 to TRBJ1-2; D remains ambiguous. The germline V and J ends were trimmed by 2 bases and 7 bases, with 8 bases remaining between them. The CDR3 is 12 amino acids. This CDR3 is CASSLWLSGYTF. The DNA of the CDR3 is TGTGCCAGCAGTTTATGGCTTTCTGGCTACACCTTC.

The chain joins TRBV7-9 to TRBJ2-5; possibly TRBD2 for D (6 bases). The CDR3 runs to 14 residues. Per germline, CDR1 SEHNR and CDR2 FQNEAQ (reference sequence). The germline V and J ends were trimmed by 3 bases and 0 bases, with 8 bases remaining between them. DNA for the CDR3: TGTGCCAGCAGCTTTGGGAGGTACCAAGAGACCCAGTACTTC. Translating it yields CASSFGRYQETQYF.

The chain recombines TRBV4-2 with TRBJ2-3; D might be TRBD1 (6 bases). There are 16 residues in the CDR3. The germline CDR1 and CDR2 sequences are LGHNA and YNFKEQ. V was clipped by 2 bases and J by 3 bases, with 15 bases between them. DNA of the CDR3: TGTGCCAGCAGCCAAAAACAGGGAGATTTGACAGATACGCAGTATTTT. Translated, it gives CASSQKQGDLTDTQYF.

Here the CDR3 reads CASIPRCVNTEAFF. For the CDR3, the DNA is TGCGCCAGCATTCCGAGGTGCGTGAACACTGAAGCTTTCTTT. The chain combines TRBV23-1 with TRBJ1-1; D is unclear. TRBV23-1 is assigned to the ORF class and has an uncertain function. There are 14 residues in the CDR3. Trimming took off 7 bases at V and 0 bases at J, with 12 bases between the two ends.

The chain is built from TRBV11-2 and TRBJ1-2, with 7 bases matching TRBD1. The CDR3 has 14 residues. The germline V gene encodes CDR1 SGHAT and CDR2 FQNNGV. V was clipped by 6 bases and J by 4 bases; unmatched bases: 8. In DNA form, the CDR3 reads TGTGCCAGCAGGCAACAGGGGCTAGGCTATGGCTACACCTTC. Translation: CASRQQGLGYGYTF.